This record concerns one T cell receptor (beta chain) sequence. Its antigen has not been determined. The input lacks base qualities; no much larger clone sits a single base away. This sample was taken from a study of T cell changes during pregnancy in multiple sclerosis (dated by TCRdb to between 2017 and 2020). The study in broad terms: The study looked at changes in the T cell repertoire across pregnancy in women with multiple sclerosis.

After removal of 2 bases from V and 4 bases from J, the junction retains 7 bases not matched to a gene. In the germline V gene, CDR1 corresponds to MNHNS and CDR2 to SASEGT. The CDR3 contains 16 residues, cysteine and phenylalanine counted. Of all the DNA, just the CDR3 is kept, 48 bases in frame from base 1. Receptor libraries were prepared by the immunoSEQ multiplex PCR assay. TCRdb stores this immuneACCESS table with in-frame sequences only. Part of the clones is absent; in the studies checked, under half of the shortfall reflects unresolved V genes, and no reason is known for the rest. In this sample the table shows about 53,000 clones, 92% of which occur a single time. Together, the top ten hold 0.5% of the sample.

The rearranged segments are TRBV6-1 and TRBJ2-5; TRBD2 agrees with 10 junctional bases. The sequenced sample was CD4+ T cells from peripheral blood mononuclear cells, obtained in the third trimester of pregnancy. The sequence was obtained from a female donor with multiple sclerosis, enrolled in a pregnancy study. The nucleotides are TGTGCCAGCAGTGAACAGCGGGGGGGCAGTCTAGAGACCCAGTACTTC. Translated, it reads CASSEQRGGSLETQYF.